Below, 11 T cell receptor beta chains from the same sample are listed, as sequenced in a study of cytomegalovirus exposure and HLA in healthy donors. Profiled with immunoSEQ multiplex PCR; TCRdb holds only in-frame clones, not every one. The sample contains about 88,000 clones, roughly 84% of which appear only once. Material for sequencing was PBMCs. These receptors all stem from a woman in her late teens or twenties in good health and CMV-seropositive.

This clone was seen a single time. The chain has TRBV12-5 and TRBJ2-3; D might be TRBD1 (5 bases). CDR3 length: 14 residues. The V and J ends lost 7 bases and 0 bases respectively, with 11 bases between them. Germline V gene data show CDR1 as LGHNT and CDR2 as FRNRAP. CDR3 residues: CASAYRISTDTQYF. CDR3 sequence (DNA): TGTGCTAGTGCCTACAGGATTAGCACAGATACGCAGTATTTT.

The chain carries TRBV19 and TRBJ2-3, with 9 positions matching TRBD1. The germline V gene encodes CDR1 LNHDA and CDR2 SQIVND (reference sequence). With 6 bases clipped from V and 3 bases from J, the junction kept 4 bases outside the gene matches. CDR3 length: 14 amino acids. CDR3 coding DNA: TGTGCCAGTAGCGGACAGGGGATAACAGATACGCAGTATTTT. Protein sequence: CASSGQGITDTQYF.

CDR3: CASSPGTASNYGYTF. The CDR3 bases are TGCGCCAGCAGCCCGGGGACAGCTTCTAACTATGGCTACACCTTC. This chain uses TRBV5-1 with TRBJ1-2, with 7 bases fitting TRBD1. The CDR3 consists of 15 residues. The trim removed 4 bases at V and 0 bases at J, leaving 6 bases unmatched. CDR1 and CDR2 (germline): SGHRS, YFSETQ.

The rearrangement links TRBV7-9 to TRBJ2-7; no clear D gene. Germline CDR1 SEHNR, CDR2 FQNEAQ (reference sequence). The CDR3 sequence is 17 residues long. The V end lost 2 bases, the J end lost 2 bases, and 19 bases lay between the germline ends. DNA of the CDR3: TGTGCCAGCAGCTTATCGGGTGGGTTCGGCACAACCTACGAGCAGTACTTC. It encodes CASSLSGGFGTTYEQYF.

The chain has TRBV18 and TRBJ2-7; weak D call: TRBD2 (5 bases). Germline V gene data show CDR1 as KGHSH and CDR2 as LQKENI. CDR3 length equals 13 residues. Trimming stripped 0 bases from V and 7 bases from J, with 10 bases between. The CDR3 sequence is CASSPPIPGEQYF. DNA for the CDR3: TGTGCCAGCTCACCACCGATACCGGGAGAGCAGTACTTC.

The chain has TRBV6-1 and TRBJ1-2, with D unclear. Deletions cut 0 bases from V and 4 bases from J, with 12 bases between. The germline V gene encodes CDR1 MNHNS and CDR2 SASEGT. The CDR3 loop spans 15 amino acids. DNA for the CDR3: TGTGCCAGCAGTGAAGCTGTGGATTCTAGCTATGGCTACACCTTC. Protein product: CASSEAVDSSYGYTF.

The chain links TRBV4-3 to TRBJ2-1; perhaps TRBD1 as D (6 bases). The CDR3 totals 14 residues. V lost 1 base to trimming and J lost 3 bases, with 7 bases between them. The germline V gene has CDR1 LGHNA and CDR2 YSLEER. The CDR3: CASSQVGGYNEQFF. The CDR3 region has the DNA TGCGCCAGCAGCCAAGTAGGGGGCTACAATGAGCAGTTCTTC.

The J gene is TRBJ1-2, the V gene TRBV28; D ambiguous. CDR3 length equals 13 residues. Per germline, CDR1 MDHEN and CDR2 SYDVKM. Trimming removed 2 bases at V and 4 bases at J, with 8 bases between. The DNA for the CDR3 is TGTGCCAGCAGTTTAGGAGCGGCCTATGGCTACACCTTC. It specifies CASSLGAAYGYTF.

The gene calls are TRBV28 and TRBJ1-2; 8 bases are a match to TRBD1. Germline loops: CDR1 MDHEN, CDR2 SYDVKM. Unmatched junction bases numbered 9, after V lost 5 bases and J lost 1 base. The CDR3 covers 16 residues. Here the CDR3 reads CASSIHGQGHNYGYTF. The CDR3 region has the DNA TGTGCCAGCAGTATTCATGGACAGGGTCATAACTATGGCTACACCTTC.

The gene calls are TRBV9 and TRBJ1-2; TRBD1 agrees at 9 bases. This CDR3 contains 14 residues. CDR1 is SGDLS and CDR2 is YYNGEE in the germline V gene. V was pared by 0 bases and J by 6 bases, with 3 bases of the junction left unmatched. As DNA, the CDR3 is TGTGCCAGCAGCGTAGCTGACAGGGGGGATGGCTACACCTTC. It codes for CASSVADRGDGYTF.

This clone occurred a few times. The rearrangement joins TRBV6-6 to TRBJ2-7; 9 nucleotides agree with TRBD1. Trimming removed 8 bases from V and 3 bases from J; junction bases left unmatched: 2. The germline V gene encodes CDR1 MNHNY and CDR2 SVGAGI (reference sequence). There are 12 residues in the CDR3. The CDR3 DNA sequence: TGTGCCAGCGAGGACAGGGGCTACGAGCAGTACTTC. Its translation: CASEDRGYEQYF.